This T cell receptor beta chain was documented in a study of response to subunit inactivated influenza vaccine. On this clonotype: Antigen: not known.

V lost 4 bases, J lost 4 bases, and 18 bases lay in between. The V gene's germline CDR1 is SGHDT and CDR2 YYEEEE. The CDR3 spans 17 residues. TCRdb passed the RT-PCR reads through MiXCR, listing each CDR3 protein once. This table has fewer than 750,000 distinct CDR3 sequences, about 14% appearing once. Study conclusions and caveats: Authors suggested that a seasonal influenza vaccination recruits few new T cells each time.

J is TRBJ1-6 and V is TRBV5-6; tentatively, D is TRBD1 (6 bases). The sequence came from a man in his fifties or sixties who received an inactivated influenza vaccine. The specimen was PBMCs from blood, collected 11 to 12 days after vaccination. The CDR3 nucleotides read TGTGCCAGCAGCGGCGGGACACCAACTCGTTATAATTCACCCCTCCACTTT. It is translated as CASSGGTPTRYNSPLHF.